These 30 T cell receptor beta chains share one sample of origin, sequenced in a study of OX40 agonist ivuxolimab in advanced cancers. Sequenced by immunoSEQ multiplex PCR; TCRdb stores in-frame clones only, minus some. Among about 81,000 clones, approximately 85% were seen once, and the ten largest hold 0.2% to 0.25%. The material sequenced was CD4+ or CD8+ T cells sorted from blood, taken in a trial of the OX40 agonist ivuxolimab. All receptors come from an adult with an advanced solid tumor such as melanoma, head and neck, liver or kidney cancer.

The chain couples TRBV6-6 to TRBJ2-2; no clear D gene. Germline assignment: CDR1 MNHNY and CDR2 SVGAGI (reference sequence). Trimming took 4 bases from V and 3 from J, leaving 3 bases between them. The CDR3 sequence is 12 residues long. In nucleotides, the CDR3 is TGTGCCAGCAGTTTATACACCGGGGAGCTGTTTTTT. It translates to CASSLYTGELFF.

This rearrangement joins TRBV7-2 to TRBJ2-7; 10 bases are a match to TRBD2. CDR1 SGHTA and CDR2 FQGNSA come from the germline V gene. This CDR3 region has 15 residues. Germline trimming cut 4 bases from V and 7 bases from J; bases unmatched to any gene: 10. CDR3 region: CASSWRSSGSKEQYF. For the CDR3, the DNA is TGTGCCAGCAGCTGGAGGTCTAGCGGGAGCAAAGAGCAGTACTTC.

The chain is built from TRBV4-3 and TRBJ2-1, with D perhaps TRBD1 (5 bases). Trimming left V 4 bases short and J 10 bases short, with 14 bases between. Germline lookup yields CDR1 LGHNA and CDR2 YSLEER. This CDR3 comprises 13 residues. The CDR3 nucleotides read TGCGCCAGCAGCCCACAAACCGACAGAGAGCAGTTCTTC. It yields the protein CASSPQTDREQFF.

The J gene is TRBJ1-2, the V gene TRBV4-1, with D unresolved. This CDR3 region has 13 residues. Trimming shortened V by 4 bases and J by 2 bases, and 8 bases separated the two germline ends. Germline CDR1 reads MGHRA; CDR2 reads YSYEKL. This chain's CDR3 is CASSLTVNYGYTF. The CDR3 DNA reads TGCGCCAGCAGCCTTACGGTAAACTATGGCTACACCTTC.

J is TRBJ1-3 and V is TRBV9, with D tentatively TRBD1 (5 bases). The CDR3 loop spans 14 amino acids. Trimming took 4 bases from V and 4 from J, leaving 12 bases between them. Per germline, CDR1 SGDLS and CDR2 YYNGEE. CDR3 nucleotide sequence: TGTGCCAGCAGCTCTGGGGGGTCCGGAAACACCATATATTTT. Protein sequence: CASSSGGSGNTIYF.

The genes are TRBV28 and TRBJ1-1; 9 positions match TRBD1. CDR1 is MDHEN and CDR2 is SYDVKM in the germline V gene. This CDR3 is 15 amino acids long. Unmatched junction bases numbered 17, after V lost 7 bases and J lost 11 bases. CDR3 in amino acids: CASTSRFGDRDHAFF. Written as DNA, the CDR3 is TGTGCCAGCACCTCGCGTTTCGGGGACAGGGACCATGCTTTCTTT.

The J gene is TRBJ1-6, the V gene TRBV14; D uncertain. The V and J ends lost 8 bases and 15 bases respectively, with 20 bases between them. CDR3 size: 13 residues. Germline CDR1 SGHDN, CDR2 FVKESK. CDR3 loop: CASGDMVGSVLHF. The CDR3 DNA reads TGTGCCAGCGGCGACATGGTGGGGTCAGTCCTCCACTTT.

V gene TRBV7-9 combines with J gene TRBJ1-5; no firm D call. V dropped 0 bases and J dropped 4 bases, with 4 bases sitting between them. The CDR3 loop spans 13 amino acids. In germline, CDR1 is SEHNR, CDR2 FQNEAQ (reference sequence). CDR3 nucleotide sequence: TGTGCCAGCAGCTTAGCCCTAAATCAGCCCCAGCATTTT. Translated: CASSLALNQPQHF.

Written as DNA, the CDR3 is TGTGCCAGCAGCTTAGGCCCGAACAGAGTCAATGAGCAGTTCTTC. It yields the protein CASSLGPNRVNEQFF. V is TRBV7-8 and J is TRBJ2-1; D is unresolved. Germline-derived CDR1 and CDR2 are SGHVS and FQNEAQ. The CDR3 is made up of 15 amino acids. Trimming shortened V by 1 base and J by 6 bases, and 13 bases separated the two germline ends.

This chain uses TRBV5-4 with TRBJ1-4; D gene uncertain. Per the germline V gene, CDR1 is SGHNT and CDR2 is YYREEE (reference sequence). The CDR3 loop spans 15 amino acids. V shed 4 bases and J shed 3 bases, with 13 bases lying between them. The CDR3 nucleotides read TGTGCCAGCAGCCCACGCGGGGAACCTAATGAAAAACTGTTTTTT. This gives the protein CASSPRGEPNEKLFF.

This clone has only a few counts. V and J are TRBV28 and TRBJ1-2; D not resolved. V was clipped by 6 bases and J by 4 bases, with 9 bases between them. Germline V gene sequence: CDR1 MDHEN, CDR2 SYDVKM. The CDR3 has 12 amino acids. The CDR3 DNA reads TGTGCCAGCAGGGACGTTAGCTATGGCTACACCTTC. It yields the protein CASRDVSYGYTF.

This clone was seen a few times. The chain links TRBV20-1 to TRBJ1-4; a possible D gene is TRBD1 (5 bases). In germline, CDR1 is DFQATT, CDR2 SNEGSKA (reference sequence). The V and J ends lost 5 bases and 8 bases respectively, with 9 bases between them. The CDR3 spans 11 residues. DNA for the CDR3: TGCAGTGCTCCGAGACAGGAAAAACTGTTTTTT. Residues: CSAPRQEKLFF.

The chain combines TRBV9 with TRBJ2-3; 11 bases fit TRBD2. The germline V gene has CDR1 SGDLS and CDR2 YYNGEE. The length of the CDR3 is 14 residues. J gave up 7 bases and V 4 bases, and 5 bases lay outside the gene matches. The CDR3, as DNA: TGTGCCAGCAGCAGTAGCGGGGGGGAGTATACGCAGTATTTT. As protein: CASSSSGGEYTQYF.

The chain has TRBV19 and TRBJ1-5; D call uncertain. This CDR3 spans 12 amino acids. In germline, CDR1 is LNHDA, CDR2 SQIVND (reference sequence). Trimming took 7 bases from V and 2 from J, leaving 6 bases between them. CDR3 loop: CASNDGNQPQHF. CDR3 coding DNA: TGTGCCAGTAACGACGGCAATCAGCCCCAGCATTTT.

In this sample, this clone turned up once. V usage is TRBV5-1 and J usage is TRBJ1-1; 9 bases match TRBD1. CDR3 size: 17 residues. Germline V gene data show CDR1 as SGHRS and CDR2 as YFSETQ. V dropped 3 bases and J dropped 1; count of bases not matched to a gene: 10. CDR3 region: CASSSGQGFVPNTEAFF. The CDR3 DNA follows: TGCGCCAGCAGCTCAGGACAGGGGTTTGTTCCGAACACTGAAGCTTTCTTT.

The chain has TRBV7-2 and TRBJ2-7, with 8 bases lining up with TRBD2. The CDR3 covers 14 residues. The V segment lost 1 base and the J segment 10 bases; nucleotides outside the gene matches: 9. Germline values: CDR1 SGHTA, CDR2 FQGNSA. CDR3: CASSLGGTRLNQYF. As DNA, the CDR3 is TGTGCCAGCAGCTTAGGGGGGACTAGATTGAATCAGTACTTC.

The chain joins TRBV25-1 to TRBJ1-6, with D tentatively TRBD1 (6 bases). CDR3 length equals 13 residues. V dropped 3 bases and J dropped 10 bases, with 10 bases sitting between them. The germline V gene encodes CDR1 MGHDK and CDR2 SYGVNS. The DNA for the CDR3 is TGTGCCAGCAGTGAGCAGGGGAGATCACCCCTCCACTTT. It specifies CASSEQGRSPLHF.

The sample holds one count of this clone. This rearrangement joins TRBV28 to TRBJ2-5, with D unresolved. CDR1 is MDHEN, CDR2 SYDVKM, per germline. This CDR3 comprises 13 residues. Trimming stripped 5 bases from V and 3 bases from J, with 10 bases between. CDR3 nucleotide sequence: TGTGCCAGCAGTCCAGACCGCAAAGAGACCCAGTACTTC. Its protein is CASSPDRKETQYF.

The rearrangement joins TRBV10-2 to TRBJ1-5; D ambiguous. Trimming shortened V by 6 bases and J by 0 bases, and 6 bases separated the two germline ends. This CDR3 spans 13 amino acids. CDR1 is WSHSY, CDR2 SAAADI, per germline. CDR3 protein: CASRGFSNQPQHF. CDR3 coding DNA: TGCGCCAGCAGGGGATTTAGCAATCAGCCCCAGCATTTT.

In this sample, this clone turned up a few times. This chain connects TRBV2 to TRBJ2-4; possibly TRBD2 for D (6 bases). CDR1 SNHLY and CDR2 FYNNEI come from the germline V gene. This CDR3 is built from 15 residues. Trimming removed 3 bases from V and 7 bases from J, with 16 bases in between. The CDR3 spells CASSEEVAGFNIQYF. The CDR3 nucleotides read TGTGCCAGCAGTGAGGAGGTGGCGGGATTCAACATTCAGTACTTC.

The rearrangement uses TRBV6-1 and TRBJ2-7, with 7 bases matching TRBD1. Germline lookup yields CDR1 MNHNS and CDR2 SASEGT. The CDR3 loop spans 15 amino acids. V lost 6 bases and J lost 4; bases outside the gene matches: 12. The CDR3 loop reads CASSDRVYSSYEQYV. CDR3 DNA: TGTGCCAGCAGCGACAGGGTTTATTCTTCTTACGAGCAGTACGTC.

This clone occurred once. The rearrangement links TRBV4-1 to TRBJ1-1, with 7 bases aligning to TRBD1. The ends lost 4 bases at V and 0 bases at J; junction bases unmatched: 11. The CDR3 sequence is 17 residues long. From germline, CDR1 is MGHRA and CDR2 YSYEKL. CDR3 nucleotides: TGCGCCAGCAGCCCGAACAAGGGAGGGGGCCTGAACACTGAAGCTTTCTTT. As protein: CASSPNKGGGLNTEAFF.

The V gene is TRBV28, the J gene TRBJ2-7; D call uncertain. Deletions cut 2 bases from V and 3 bases from J, with 5 bases between. The CDR3 has 12 residues. The V gene's germline CDR1 is MDHEN and CDR2 SYDVKM. This chain's CDR3 is CASSLTGYEQYV. The CDR3, as DNA: TGTGCCAGCAGTTTAACCGGCTACGAGCAGTACGTC.

The chain employs TRBV7-2 and TRBJ2-3, with D possibly being TRBD2 (5 bases). Germline V gives CDR1 SGHTA, CDR2 FQGNSA. Trimming pared 5 bases from V and 5 bases from J, leaving 14 bases between. This CDR3 region has 14 residues. The CDR3 DNA sequence: TGTGCCAGCAGCACCCCTCGGGGTGGAGATACGCAGTATTTT. It codes for CASSTPRGGDTQYF.

V is TRBV28 and J is TRBJ1-2, with a weak D call TRBD1 (5 bases). Germline V gene sequence: CDR1 MDHEN, CDR2 SYDVKM. The CDR3 is made up of 14 amino acids. V dropped 6 bases and J dropped 2 bases, with 13 bases sitting between them. The DNA of the CDR3 is TGTGCCAGCAGCGAGGTACCAGGGAACTATGGCTACACCTTC. Translated, it gives CASSEVPGNYGYTF.

This chain uses TRBV7-8 with TRBJ2-7; D call uncertain. The CDR3 contains 14 residues. Germline V CDR1 and CDR2: SGHVS, FQNEAQ. Deletions cut 5 bases from V and 0 bases from J, with 11 bases between. CDR3 protein: CASSPPGNSYEQYF. CDR3 bases: TGTGCCAGCAGCCCCCCGGGCAACTCCTACGAGCAGTACTTC.

The chain links TRBV6-6 to TRBJ2-3; 12 bases match TRBD2. Germline CDR1 and CDR2: MNHNY and SVGAGI (reference sequence). V lost 8 bases and J lost 1; bases outside the gene matches: 4. The CDR3 is 15 amino acids. The CDR3 DNA follows: TGTGCCAGCGAAGGACTAGCGGGACGCACAGATACGCAGTATTTT. It is translated as CASEGLAGRTDTQYF.

The chain employs TRBV29-1 and TRBJ2-7, with 8 bases identical to TRBD2. Germline V lookup: CDR1 SQVTM, CDR2 ANQGSEA. V lost 5 bases, J lost 5 bases, and 8 bases stayed unmatched. This CDR3 comprises 13 residues. In DNA form, the CDR3 reads TGCAGCGTTACCCCTAGCGGGCTAAACGAGCAGTACTTC. This sequence encodes CSVTPSGLNEQYF.

V gene TRBV28 combines with J gene TRBJ1-6, with D perhaps matching TRBD1 (6 bases). The CDR3 contains 17 residues. The germline V gene encodes CDR1 MDHEN and CDR2 SYDVKM. Trimming stripped 5 bases from V and 0 bases from J, with 14 bases between. Here the CDR3 DNA reads TGTGCCAGCAGTCACAACAGGGCCAGCTCCTATAATTCACCCCTCCACTTT. This encodes CASSHNRASSYNSPLHF. Complete variable domain (other parts from reference TRBV28 and TRBJ1-6): DVKVTQSSRYLVKRTGEKVFLECVQDMDHENMFWYRQDPGLGLRLIYFSYDVKMKEKGDIPEGYSVSREKKERFSLILESASTNQTSMYLCASSHNRASSYNSPLHFGNGTRLTVT.

J is TRBJ1-4 and V is TRBV6-5; D is uncertain. The CDR3 length is 14 residues. Trimming left V 6 bases short and J 0 bases short, with 8 bases between. CDR1 is MNHEY and CDR2 is SVGAGI in the germline V gene. This chain's CDR3 is CASRNPATNEKLFF. The DNA for the CDR3 is TGTGCCAGCAGGAACCCGGCAACTAATGAAAAACTGTTTTTT.